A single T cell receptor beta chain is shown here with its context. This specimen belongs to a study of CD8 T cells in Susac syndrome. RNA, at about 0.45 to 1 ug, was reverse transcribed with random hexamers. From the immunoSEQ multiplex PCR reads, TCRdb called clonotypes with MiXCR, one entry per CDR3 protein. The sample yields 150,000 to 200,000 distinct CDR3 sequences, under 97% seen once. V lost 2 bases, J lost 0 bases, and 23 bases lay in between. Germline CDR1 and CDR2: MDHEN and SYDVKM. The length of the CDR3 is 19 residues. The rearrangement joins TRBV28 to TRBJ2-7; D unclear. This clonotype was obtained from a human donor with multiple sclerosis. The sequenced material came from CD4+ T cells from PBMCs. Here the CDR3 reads CASSLIGPSPAMNSYEQYF. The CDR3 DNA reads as TGTGCCAGCAGTTTAATCGGCCCCTCGCCAGCCATGAACTCCTACGAGCAGTACTTC.